This TCR beta chain was sequenced in a study of blood T cell repertoires in COVID-19. Background on the study: The samples span acute and convalescent COVID-19 from the United States, Italy and Spain. T cells, B-cell-depleted T cells, or PBMCs supplied cDNA or gDNA.

Cohort placement rested on clinical history that participants reported themselves. Trimming shortened V by 5 bases and J by 1 base, and 5 bases separated the two germline ends. This CDR3 has 13 residues. Germline CDR1 reads SNHLY; CDR2 reads FYNNEI. In the authors' workflow: Amplification of reference gene primers was used by the study to estimate nucleated cell counts. Clones were read by immunoSEQ multiplex PCR, and TCRdb kept only the in-frame ones, dropping some. That table gives V, J and clone size, and the DNA gave D and trimming. The top ten clones hold over 4.5% of a sample with around 400,000 clones, roughly four fifths of them seen once.

J is TRBJ2-2 and V is TRBV2; D remains ambiguous. Sequenced material: PBMCs or T cells enriched from blood (not recorded which). The TCR sequence derives from a woman aged 45-65 years who had recovered from COVID-19. CDR3 nucleotide sequence: TGTGCCAGCAGTTCTAAGAACACCGGGGAGCTGTTTTTT. It codes for CASSSKNTGELFF.